The clone carrying this T cell receptor beta chain was found once. Its cognate antigen is unknown. Germline V gene data show CDR1 as SGHAT and CDR2 as FQNNGV. V was pared by 4 bases and J by 2 bases, with 11 bases between. The CDR3 covers 14 residues. This entry comes from a study of cytomegalovirus exposure and HLA in healthy donors. Study results and limitations: Roughly 170 TCR beta chains were listed as cytomegalovirus-associated.

The PCR ran on 60 Vbeta and 13 Jbeta primers. Data came from immunoSEQ multiplex PCR; TCRdb stores just in-frame clones and leaves some out. The top ten clones hold roughly 2% of a sample with 140,000 or so clones, about two thirds of them seen once. Sequenced: PBMCs. The J gene is TRBJ1-2, the V gene TRBV11-2, with D tentatively TRBD1 (5 bases). The TCR sequence derives from a man in his forties in good health and CMV-seronegative. CDR3 sequence (DNA): TGTGCCAGCAGCTACAGGACGGAAAACTATGGCTACACCTTC. Translation gives CASSYRTENYGYTF.